The present T cell receptor (beta chain) was sequenced within a study of cytomegalovirus exposure and HLA in healthy donors (dated by TCRdb to 2015 to 2018). The study in broad terms: An earlier analysis of approximately 590 of the donors reported roughly 270 Gb of sequence data and 100 million to 130 million unique TCR beta sequences from 150 million to 200 million T cells. A later analysis re-examined previously published TCR beta repertoires from 610 or so donors and added high-resolution HLA genotyping to investigate patterns of TCR occurrence. A handful of DR-DQ haplotypes were handled as single units for association and clustering because linkage in the cohort was strong. High-throughput TCR immunosequencing, statistical association of individual TCRs with disease status, and machine learning were combined to predict cytomegalovirus infection status. An earlier analysis of around 540 of the donors applied high-throughput TCR beta sequencing to assess whether each TCR beta V gene segment acted as functional or pseudogenic. In addition to the first cohort of 500 to 850 subjects, a separate validation cohort of over 90 different subjects was used. All discovery cohort repertoires had been generated using a single sequencing platform. Rather than using new phenotypic data, the later analysis identified candidate immune exposures from TCR beta sequences and from how often those sequences occurred across donors. Alongside the repertoire data, information on donor age, sex, ethnicity and CMV serostatus was compiled. An early release covering roughly 640 HLA-typed donors comprised approximately 300 gigabases of sequencing data and roughly 86 million unique TCR sequences. Among under 450 genotyped donors of the cohort, an average of approximately 250,000 unique TCR beta nucleotide sequences were sequenced per donor, around 18% of them non-productive. Of the roughly 420 genotyped donors, 75% to 85% were placed in the genetic ancestry cluster associated with self-reported Caucasian donors. HLA typing included class I and class II loci at four-digit resolution. The study used immunosequencing to profile the T cell repertoires of 666 subjects and linked those repertoires to cytomegalovirus serostatus. Typing coverage varied by locus: roughly 620-640 donors for A, B, C, DRB1 and DQB1; approximately 560 for DQA1; about 600 for DPA1; roughly 450 for DPB1. Genome-wide SNP genotypes for about 55% of the 666 donors were used in a later genetic analysis, which treated that subset as a discovery cohort. The study aimed to test whether signatures of past pathogen exposure could be identified by cataloging public T cell receptors.

General study outcomes and caveats: The study gave a list of about 160 TCR beta chains associated with cytomegalovirus. Assigning TCR associations to individual alleles was difficult when HLA alleles, especially DR and DQ, strongly co-occurred. A later analysis found that HLA-associated TCR beta chains were more clonally expanded and had lower generation probabilities than equally common non-associated chains. Sequencing depth was assumed to be roughly uniform across donors in the presence/absence analyses, though that assumption may not hold. For the cohort, immune exposure information was limited to CMV serostatus. A later analysis found that most CMV-associated TCR beta chains appeared HLA-restricted, with HLA associations seemingly driven largely by CMV exposure. In a later genetic analysis, fewer N-insertions in productive TCRs were reported among donors in an Asian-associated ancestry cluster than the roughly 670-donor mean. In vitro tests confirmed that three of the cytomegalovirus-associated TCR beta chains recognize cytomegalovirus antigens. A cluster of highly shared sequence variants was judged likely to be a technical artifact of the sequencing pipeline. The earlier analysis of nearly 600 of the donors excluded approximately 15 rarely observed V segments, including chromosome 9 orphons, because counts were too low. In an earlier analysis of 587 of the donors, most TCR beta V segments were observed in productive rearrangements about 87% or about 30% of the time, broadly matching IMGT annotations. According to the authors, the approach could potentially be generalized to other disease states and immunological phenotypes. A further reported finding was that TCR beta sequences accurately predicted the HLA-A and HLA-B alleles for most subjects in the first cohort. The 87-base-pair reads could not distinguish some IMGT-functional V segments, including TRBV6-2 and TRBV6-3, so those segments were excluded. Only TCR beta chains were sequenced in this cohort, and the absence of alpha or paired-chain data limited detectable features. Several of the top co-occurrence clusters appeared to be linked to parvovirus B19, influenza, CMV and Epstein-Barr virus, according to a later analysis. V-gene and J-gene trimming of TCR beta chains was associated with a missense DCLRE1C variant in a later genetic analysis, and the association was replicated in an independent cohort. The classifier was reported to diagnose cytomegalovirus status with high specificity and sensitivity in both the original and validation cohorts. Because HLA typing was missing for some donors at each locus, association tests included only the typed subset. Correlated functional status among segregating V segments might reflect linkage disequilibrium, but an unknown experimental factor could not be ruled out. Most TCR sequences were observed very rarely across donors, whereas some public TCRs were present in many individuals. A later analysis found that TCR association rates varied across HLA loci, with DRB1 alleles showing the most associated TCRs and HLA-C alleles the fewest. At a false discovery rate of 0.05, a later analysis linked 15,000 to 20,000 TCR beta sequences to specific HLA alleles.

Germline trimming amounts to 8 bases on V and 6 bases on J, with 13 as the count of junction bases outside the gene matches. In the germline V gene (reference sequence), CDR1 corresponds to GTSNPN and CDR2 to SVGIG. The CDR3 starts with the cysteine, ends with the phenylalanine, and has 14 residues. Kept here is only the CDR3 DNA, which spans 42 bases and is read in frame from base 1. Library construction relied on the immunoSEQ multiplex PCR assay. A mixture of 60 forward primers for TCR Vbeta segments and 13 reverse primers for TCR Jbeta segments was used in the multiplex PCR. Amplification of the CDR3 region of rearranged TCR beta genes was performed with a multiplex PCR assay on genomic DNA. Amplified TCR beta libraries were sequenced as 87-base-pair reads on the Illumina HiSeq System. As for how the authors treated the data: A later analysis counted tens of millions of unique TCR beta chains across the 500 to 850 repertoires, and some 11 million of these chains were shared by at least two donors. To remove PCR and sequencing errors, raw reads were error-corrected and collapsed into unique sequences using a nearest-neighbor algorithm that merged closely related sequences. CDR3 sequences were aligned to IMGT reference sequences to assign V, D and J gene segments. For a sequence to be retained, a match of at least six nucleotides was required to both a V gene segment and a J gene segment. A rearrangement counted as productive if the CDR3 had no stop codons and remained in frame with V and J, and every other rearrangement counted as non-productive. CDR3 was defined by IMGT convention, running from the second conserved V-encoded cysteine to the conserved J-encoded phenylalanine. In an earlier analysis of 550 to 650 of the donors, sequences lacking an unambiguous match to a single V gene segment were excluded. An earlier analysis of fewer than 750 of the donors classified V segments as functional when productive rearrangements were above 56.7% and as segregating when the standard deviation between donors was above 5%. To diagnose cytomegalovirus status from the catalog of TCR beta chain sequences, a statistical classification framework was built. In a later analysis, TCR nucleotide sequences were compared against IMGT/GENE-DB human TR gene sequences so that V and J genes could be assigned. In a later analysis, CDR3 sequences and most-parsimonious VDJ recombination scenarios were assigned using the TCRdist pipeline. In a later analysis, each TCR beta chain was defined by its CDR3 amino acid sequence together with its V-gene family, and reads lacking a unique V-gene family were excluded. To address suspected cross-contamination and a sequencing artifact, a later analysis removed approximately 600 highly shared, low-generation-probability nucleotide sequences. A later analysis calculated a clonal expansion index for each public chain from normalized within-repertoire ranks of inferred template counts. In a later analysis, generation probabilities were computed using a VDJ recombination model fitted to out-of-frame rearrangements, and the results were checked against IGoR. Hypergeometric tests were used in a later analysis to score TCR-TCR, TCR-HLA and TCR-CMV co-occurrence, with a repertoire-size bias correction applied to the TCR pairs. To estimate false discovery rates, a later analysis permuted the HLA or CMV assignments 20 times. In a later analysis, co-occurring TCRs were grouped with DBSCAN, and TCRdist sequence similarity was added when clustering was performed within HLA-allele-positive subsets. Co-occurrence clustering excluded repertoires with fewer than 30,000 or more than 120,000 public chains, plus five with anomalous nucleotide sharing. In its TCRdb copy, this immuneACCESS table keeps in-frame sequences only and misses some clones. Where compared with another copy, unresolved V genes explain less than half of these, and the others have no known cause. The V and J calls and clone size are taken from that table; D and trimming were inferred from the DNA. Counted in this sample were about 150,000 clones; 80% to 90% of them appeared once. 2% to 2.5% of the sample lies in the top ten.

The cohort comprised around 700 healthy bone marrow donors. At the time of sampling, all cohort members were nominally healthy, though unrecorded immune exposures were likely present. The donor was CMV seronegative and was included in the group of under 450 seronegative cohort members. Every donor gave a peripheral blood sample, and the peripheral blood mononuclear cells from that sample were used for TCR beta sequencing. Genomic DNA extraction from the blood cell samples was performed with the Qiagen DNeasy Blood Extraction Kit. As regards this clone: It lacks a known antigen. No base quality information exists; no much larger clone differs at one position.

This sequence uses TRBV30 and TRBJ2-7, with 10 bases in between that match TRBD2. This TCR was sampled from a woman between 18 and 29 years old in good health and CMV-seronegative. The sequenced material came from PBMCs. CDR3 protein: CAGGRGLASTEQYF. The DNA sequence is as follows: TGTGCCGGGGGGCGGGGACTAGCGAGCACCGAGCAGTACTTC. With the rest looked up from the reference TRBV30 and TRBJ2-7 genes rather than sequenced, the full variable domain is SQTIHQWPATLVQPVGSPLSLECTVEGTSNPNLYWYRQAAGRGLQLLFYSVGIGQISSEVPQNLSASRPQDRQFILSSKKLLLSDSGFYLCAGGRGLASTEQYFGPGTRLTVT.